This TCR beta chain is from a study of blood T cell repertoires in COVID-19. Profiled with immunoSEQ multiplex PCR; TCRdb holds only in-frame clones, not every one. The sample yields under 90,000 clones, over 75% seen once. CDR1 and CDR2 from the germline V gene are MNHEY and SVGAGI. CDR3 length equals 12 residues. V lost 11 bases, J lost 0 bases, and 11 bases lay in between. The rearrangement links TRBV6-5 to TRBJ2-7; weak D call: TRBD2 (5 bases). The sequence was collected from a man between 65 and 85 years old with active or convalescent COVID-19. The sequencing input was peripheral blood. The CDR3 sequence is CAASRVSYEQYF. The CDR3 coding sequence is TGTGCCGCTAGCCGGGTCTCCTACGAGCAGTACTTC.